Following are 17 T cell receptor beta chains from one sample sequenced in a study of T cell responses to AZD1222 COVID-19 vaccine. The data were produced by immunoSEQ multiplex PCR, yet TCRdb's version contains in-frame clones alone and is incomplete. The sample contains about 120,000 clones, 91% of which appear only once. Sample: peripheral blood, taken on day 0 of AZD1222 vaccination. These TCRs come from an adult in good health.

The chain combines TRBV29-1 with TRBJ2-5; a weak D match, TRBD1 (6 bases). From germline, CDR1 is SQVTM and CDR2 ANQGSEA. CDR3 length: 14 amino acids. Trimming removed 0 bases from V and 5 bases from J, with 13 bases in between. The CDR3 DNA sequence: TGCAGCGTTGAAGATCGGAAGAGGGGGGAGACCCAGTACTTC. Residues: CSVEDRKRGETQYF.

V is TRBV6-5 and J is TRBJ1-2; TRBD1 aligns across 9 bases. The CDR3 has 16 amino acids. Per germline, CDR1 MNHEY and CDR2 SVGAGI. After removal of 4 bases from V and 5 bases from J, the junction contained 11 bases not matched to a gene. The CDR3, as DNA: TGTGCCAGCAGTTTTTTAATCGCCGGGACAGGGTATGGCTACACCTTC. Amino acids: CASSFLIAGTGYGYTF.

The J gene is TRBJ2-7, the V gene TRBV7-9; 13 bases are shared with TRBD2. With V trimmed by 5 bases and J by 3 bases, 7 bases remained unmatched. Germline V gives CDR1 SEHNR, CDR2 FQNEAQ (reference sequence). This CDR3 comprises 16 residues. Written as DNA, the CDR3 is TGTGCCAGCAGCCCAAAACTAGCGGGAGGGATCTACGAGCAGTACTTC. This translates into CASSPKLAGGIYEQYF. The full variable domain, in which reference TRBV7-9 and TRBJ2-7 provide the parts outside the CDR3, is DTGVSQNPRHKITKRGQNVTFRCDPISEHNRLYWYRQTLGQGPEFLTYFQNEAQLEKSRLLSDRFSAERPKGSFSTLEIQRTEQGDSAMYLCASSPKLAGGIYEQYFGPGTRLTVT.

V usage is TRBV19 and J usage is TRBJ2-3; D unresolved. The V and J ends lost 6 bases and 6 bases respectively, with 10 bases between them. CDR3 size: 12 residues. The germline gives CDR1 LNHDA, CDR2 SQIVND (reference sequence). CDR3 sequence reads: CASSKTADTQYF. In nucleotides, the CDR3 is TGTGCCAGTAGCAAGACTGCTGATACGCAGTATTTT.

J is TRBJ1-4 and V is TRBV4-2; D is unresolved. V was pared by 3 bases and J by 4 bases, with 12 bases between. The CDR3 is 15 residues long. Germline V gene data show CDR1 as LGHNA and CDR2 as YNFKEQ. The CDR3 DNA reads TGTGCCAGCAGCCACGACCCCAAGGATAATGAAAAACTGTTTTTT. It translates to CASSHDPKDNEKLFF.

The chain combines TRBV19 with TRBJ1-5; 7 bases agree with TRBD1. CDR3 size: 14 residues. CDR1 and CDR2 from the germline V gene are LNHDA and SQIVND (reference sequence). V lost 6 bases to trimming and J lost 6 bases; unmatched junction nucleotides: 8. The CDR3 DNA is TGTGCCAGTAGGACAGGGAGGGTTTCTCAGCCCCAGCATTTT. Protein: CASRTGRVSQPQHF. Drawing the rest from reference TRBV19 and TRBJ1-5, the complete variable domain is DGGITQSPKYLFRKEGQNVTLSCEQNLNHDAMYWYRQDPGQGLRLIYYSQIVNDFQKGDIAEGYSVSREKKESFPLTVTSAQKNPTAFYLCASRTGRVSQPQHFGDGTRLSIL.

This rearrangement joins TRBV11-1 to TRBJ2-7; TRBD1 matches at 7 bases. The trim removed 5 bases at V and 2 bases at J, leaving 6 bases unmatched. The CDR3 runs to 14 residues. Germline V gene sequence: CDR1 SGHAT, CDR2 FQDESV (reference sequence). In DNA, the CDR3 is TGTGCCAGCAGCCGCGACAGGGTCACCTACGAGCAGTACTTC. It is translated as CASSRDRVTYEQYF. The variable domain in full, completed from reference TRBV11-1 and TRBJ2-7, reads EAEVAQSPRYKITEKSQAVAFWCDPISGHATLYWYRQILGQGPELLVQFQDESVVDDSQLPKDRFSAERLKGVDSTLKIQPAELGDSAMYLCASSRDRVTYEQYFGPGTRLTVT.

This sequence joins TRBV19 and TRBJ1-5; 7 nucleotides align to TRBD1. Germline CDR1 reads LNHDA; CDR2 reads SQIVND (reference sequence). This CDR3 is 16 amino acids long. The trim removed 5 bases at V and 5 bases at J, leaving 12 bases unmatched. As DNA, the CDR3 is TGTGCCAGTAGTCGACGAACAGGGGCGCGGGATCAGCCCCAGCATTTT. Its translation: CASSRRTGARDQPQHF. Complete variable domain (other parts from reference TRBV19 and TRBJ1-5): DGGITQSPKYLFRKEGQNVTLSCEQNLNHDAMYWYRQDPGQGLRLIYYSQIVNDFQKGDIAEGYSVSREKKESFPLTVTSAQKNPTAFYLCASSRRTGARDQPQHFGDGTRLSIL.

The gene calls are TRBV3-1 (or the pseudogene TRBV3-2) and TRBJ1-2; 7 nucleotides line up with TRBD1. This CDR3 spans 15 amino acids. V shed 4 bases and J 5 bases; nucleotides not matched to a gene: 10. The germline CDR1 and CDR2 sequences are LGHDT and YNNKEL (reference sequence). CDR3 sequence reads: CASSPPGQTVYGYTF. CDR3 nucleotide sequence: TGTGCCAGCAGCCCACCGGGACAGACAGTATATGGCTACACCTTC.

This clone was found once. The rearrangement links TRBV7-2 to TRBJ1-6; D is undetermined. This CDR3 spans 12 amino acids. V shed 5 bases and J shed 10 bases, with 9 bases lying between them. Germline lookup yields CDR1 SGHTA and CDR2 FQGNSA. CDR3 residues: CASSPSMSPLHF. The CDR3 DNA follows: TGTGCCAGCAGCCCCTCTATGTCACCCCTCCACTTT. Together with reference TRBV7-2 and TRBJ1-6, the CDR3 gives the full variable domain: GAGVSQSPSNKVTEKGKDVELRCDPISGHTALYWYRQSLGQGLEFLIYFQGNSAPDKSGLPSDRFSAERTGGSVSTLTIQRTQQEDSAVYLCASSPSMSPLHFGNGTRLTVT.

CDR3 sequence (DNA): TGTGCCAGCCTTCAGGATGTAGATCAGCCCCAGCATTTT. As protein: CASLQDVDQPQHF. The chain employs TRBV2 and TRBJ1-5, with D unresolved. The V gene lost 8 bases and the J gene lost 5 bases, with 13 bases spanning the gap. The CDR3 has 13 amino acids. In germline, CDR1 is SNHLY, CDR2 FYNNEI.

The J gene is TRBJ1-2, the V gene TRBV28; D not certain. Germline assignment: CDR1 MDHEN and CDR2 SYDVKM. Between the trimmed V and J ends, which lost 6 bases and 6 bases, there was a span of 5 bases. The CDR3 sequence is 10 residues long. The CDR3 is CASRRDGYTF. The CDR3 DNA reads as TGTGCCAGCAGGAGGGATGGCTACACCTTC.

The chain has TRBV5-1 and TRBJ2-7; 12 positions agree with TRBD2. The CDR3 is 17 residues long. The V and J ends lost 0 bases and 1 base, in that order; junction bases with no gene match: 5. The germline gives CDR1 SGHRS, CDR2 YFSETQ. CDR3 nucleotide sequence: TGCGCCAGCAGCTTGGAACTAGCGGGAGGACCTTCCTACGAGCAGTACTTC. Translated: CASSLELAGGPSYEQYF.

The chain carries TRBV6-5 and TRBJ1-1, with TRBD1 identical over 9 bases. Germline V gene sequence: CDR1 MNHEY, CDR2 SVGAGI. The V and J ends lost 6 bases and 6 bases, in that order; junction bases with no gene match: 11. This CDR3 has 15 residues. This CDR3 reads CASSSDRGFRAEAFF. In DNA, the CDR3 is TGTGCCAGCAGCTCCGACAGGGGGTTCCGGGCTGAAGCTTTCTTT.

This clone has more than one count but fewer than ten. V is TRBV9 and J is TRBJ2-1; D is ambiguous. The CDR3 spans 13 residues. V dropped 2 bases and J dropped 7 bases, with 10 bases sitting between them. The V gene's germline CDR1 is SGDLS and CDR2 YYNGEE. The chain's CDR3 is CASSVTPENEQFF. In DNA form, the CDR3 reads TGTGCCAGCAGCGTCACCCCTGAGAATGAGCAGTTCTTC. The variable domain in full, with the rest retrieved from reference TRBV9 and TRBJ2-1, is DSGVTQTPKHLITATGQRVTLRCSPRSGDLSVYWYQQSLDQGLQFLIQYYNGEERAKGNILERFSAQQFPDLHSELNLSSLELGDSALYFCASSVTPENEQFFGPGTRLTVL.

This clone appeared a few times. V usage is TRBV29-1 and J usage is TRBJ1-2, with D uncertain. Trimming left V 7 bases short and J 4 bases short, with 13 bases between. This CDR3 is built from 12 residues. The germline V gene has CDR1 SQVTM and CDR2 ANQGSEA. The CDR3 reads CSASGESYGYTF. The CDR3 DNA sequence: TGCAGCGCTTCCGGTGAGTCCTATGGCTACACCTTC.

V usage is TRBV5-1 and J usage is TRBJ2-7, with 12 bases that match TRBD1. Unmatched junction bases numbered 2, after V lost 3 bases and J lost 1 base. This CDR3 spans 15 amino acids. Germline V gene sequence: CDR1 SGHRS, CDR2 YFSETQ. CDR3 loop: CASSSGQGASYEQYF. The CDR3 nucleotides read TGCGCCAGCAGCTCGGGACAGGGGGCTTCCTACGAGCAGTACTTC.